These T cell receptor beta chains were read from a single sample in a study of T cell responses to AZD1222 COVID-19 vaccine. Profiled with immunoSEQ multiplex PCR; TCRdb holds only in-frame clones, not every one. This sample has tens of thousands of clones, with roughly nine tenths found just once. The sequencing used peripheral blood, collected on day 0 of AZD1222 vaccination. The receptors were gathered from an adult in good health. Both conserved end residues are part of each CDR3. D genes are given only for firm matches. The size of a clone is reported for some rows only, either as once, few or many, or as a class for expanded clones.

D gene: -; clone size: -; V gene: TRBV5-1; J gene: TRBJ1-3; CDR3 protein: CASSLDPSGNTIYF; CDR3 DNA: TGCGCCAGCAGCTTGGATCCGTCTGGAAACACCATATATTTT
D gene: TRBD1; clone size: -; V gene: TRBV19; J gene: TRBJ1-1; CDR3 protein: CASSIVRGEAFF; CDR3 DNA: TGTGCCAGTAGTATAGTCAGGGGGGAAGCTTTCTTT
D gene: -; clone size: -; V gene: TRBV15; J gene: TRBJ2-2; CDR3 protein: CATSRDWAENVGELFF; CDR3 DNA: TGTGCCACCAGCAGAGATTGGGCAGAAAACGTAGGGGAGCTGTTTTTT
D gene: -; clone size: -; V gene: TRBV3-1/TRBV3-2; J gene: TRBJ2-5; CDR3 protein: CASSQGTRLETQYF; CDR3 DNA: TGTGCCAGCAGCCAAGGGACGCGGTTGGAGACCCAGTACTTC
D gene: -; clone size: -; V gene: TRBV29-1; J gene: TRBJ1-4; CDR3 protein: CSVDTSNEKLFF; CDR3 DNA: TGCAGCGTTGACACCTCTAATGAAAAACTGTTTTTT
D gene: -; clone size: once; V gene: TRBV2; J gene: TRBJ1-1; CDR3 protein: CASSVPGRLNTEAFF; CDR3 DNA: TGTGCCAGCAGTGTCCCGGGACGTTTGAACACTGAAGCTTTCTTT
D gene: -; clone size: -; V gene: TRBV5-6; J gene: TRBJ1-2; CDR3 protein: CASSEGLSADYGYTF; CDR3 DNA: TGTGCCAGCAGTGAGGGGCTTTCCGCGGACTATGGCTACACCTTC
D gene: -; clone size: few; V gene: TRBV6-5; J gene: TRBJ2-3; CDR3 protein: CASSGSTDTQYF; CDR3 DNA: TGTGCCAGCAGCGGGTCCACAGATACGCAGTATTTT
D gene: -; clone size: -; V gene: TRBV6-2/TRBV6-3; J gene: TRBJ1-5; CDR3 protein: CASSRTGESNQPQHF; CDR3 DNA: TGTGCCAGCAGTCGGACCGGAGAAAGCAATCAGCCCCAGCATTTT
D gene: -; clone size: -; V gene: TRBV7-2; J gene: TRBJ2-2; CDR3 protein: CASSPPTWNTGELFF; CDR3 DNA: TGTGCCAGCAGTCCGCCAACATGGAACACCGGGGAGCTGTTTTTT
D gene: -; clone size: -; V gene: TRBV23-1; J gene: TRBJ2-2; CDR3 protein: CASSQYTNTGELFF; CDR3 DNA: TGCGCCAGCAGTCAATACACGAACACCGGGGAGCTGTTTTTT
D gene: -; clone size: -; V gene: TRBV9; J gene: TRBJ1-6; CDR3 protein: CASSLRTDTPDSPLHF; CDR3 DNA: TGTGCCAGCAGCCTCCGGACGGATACCCCGGACTCACCCCTCCACTTT
D gene: TRBD2; clone size: -; V gene: TRBV11-2; J gene: TRBJ2-7; CDR3 protein: CASSHGAGGIYEQYF; CDR3 DNA: TGTGCCAGCAGCCACGGGGCGGGGGGCATCTACGAGCAGTACTTC
D gene: -; clone size: -; V gene: TRBV4-1; J gene: TRBJ1-3; CDR3 protein: CASSHAGTRNTIYF; CDR3 DNA: TGCGCCAGCAGCCATGCCGGGACGAGAAACACCATATATTTT
D gene: TRBD1; clone size: -; V gene: TRBV6-5; J gene: TRBJ1-2; CDR3 protein: CASSYVAGGGYGYTF; CDR3 DNA: TGTGCCAGCAGTTATGTGGCAGGGGGGGGCTATGGCTACACCTTC
D gene: -; clone size: -; V gene: TRBV5-1; J gene: TRBJ1-2; CDR3 protein: CASSLAGTDGYTF; CDR3 DNA: TGCGCCAGCAGCTTGGCCGGGACGGATGGCTACACCTTC
D gene: TRBD1; clone size: -; V gene: TRBV11-2; J gene: TRBJ2-7; CDR3 protein: CASSLGSGGSYEQYF; CDR3 DNA: TGTGCCAGCAGCTTAGGTTCAGGGGGCTCCTACGAGCAGTACTTC
D gene: -; clone size: -; V gene: TRBV7-2; J gene: TRBJ1-6; CDR3 protein: CASSLDRGLNSPLHF; CDR3 DNA: TGTGCCAGCAGCTTAGACAGAGGCCTAAATTCACCCCTCCACTTT
D gene: -; clone size: -; V gene: TRBV11-1; J gene: TRBJ1-6; CDR3 protein: CASSLRENSPLHF; CDR3 DNA: TGTGCCAGCAGCTTACGGGAGAATTCACCCCTCCACTTT
D gene: -; clone size: -; V gene: TRBV7-2; J gene: TRBJ2-5; CDR3 protein: CASSSARAKGTQYF; CDR3 DNA: TGTGCCAGCAGCTCTGCTAGGGCGAAGGGGACCCAGTACTTC
D gene: -; clone size: -; V gene: TRBV6-1; J gene: TRBJ1-6; CDR3 protein: CASSEQPAPPSNSPLHF; CDR3 DNA: TGTGCCAGCAGTGAACAGCCCGCCCCGCCCTCTAATTCACCCCTCCACTTT
D gene: -; clone size: -; V gene: TRBV5-1; J gene: TRBJ2-5; CDR3 protein: CASSFLQQGSQETQYF; CDR3 DNA: TGCGCCAGCAGCTTCTTACAACAGGGCAGCCAAGAGACCCAGTACTTC
D gene: -; clone size: -; V gene: TRBV5-4; J gene: TRBJ2-2; CDR3 protein: CASSLAGEELFF; CDR3 DNA: TGTGCCAGCAGCTTGGCCGGGGAGGAGCTGTTTTTT
D gene: TRBD1; clone size: -; V gene: TRBV5-1; J gene: TRBJ2-7; CDR3 protein: CASSFNTGGSYEQYF; CDR3 DNA: TGCGCCAGCAGCTTCAATACAGGGGGCTCCTACGAGCAGTACTTC
D gene: TRBD1; clone size: -; V gene: TRBV19; J gene: TRBJ2-7; CDR3 protein: CASSMTGGSYEQYF; CDR3 DNA: TGTGCCAGTAGTATGACAGGGGGCTCCTACGAGCAGTACTTC
D gene: -; clone size: -; V gene: TRBV28; J gene: TRBJ1-3; CDR3 protein: CASSFAGANTIYF; CDR3 DNA: TGTGCCAGCAGTTTTGCAGGGGCAAACACCATATATTTT
D gene: -; clone size: -; V gene: TRBV19; J gene: TRBJ2-7; CDR3 protein: CASSIVRGARYEQYF; CDR3 DNA: TGTGCCAGTAGTATAGTGAGGGGGGCGCGTTACGAGCAGTACTTC
D gene: TRBD2; clone size: -; V gene: TRBV7-2; J gene: TRBJ2-6; CDR3 protein: CASSFGGGRISGANVLTF; CDR3 DNA: TGTGCCAGCAGCTTCGGGGGGGGCCGCATCTCTGGGGCCAACGTCCTGACTTTC
D gene: TRBD2; clone size: -; V gene: TRBV7-2; J gene: TRBJ2-5; CDR3 protein: CASSLSSGGARETQYF; CDR3 DNA: TGTGCCAGCAGCTTATCTAGCGGGGGGGCCAGGGAGACCCAGTACTTC
D gene: -; clone size: -; V gene: TRBV6-6; J gene: TRBJ1-3; CDR3 protein: CASSPLGLRNTIYF; CDR3 DNA: TGTGCCAGCAGTCCACTAGGTTTAAGAAACACCATATATTTT
D gene: TRBD1; clone size: -; V gene: TRBV5-6; J gene: TRBJ1-2; CDR3 protein: CASSVRTGLVLVGGYTF; CDR3 DNA: TGTGCCAGCAGCGTCCGGACAGGGTTAGTTCTCGTTGGGGGCTACACCTTC
D gene: TRBD2; clone size: -; V gene: TRBV13; J gene: TRBJ2-1; CDR3 protein: CASSLAGLAGFNEQFF; CDR3 DNA: TGTGCCAGCAGCTTAGCAGGACTAGCGGGGTTCAATGAGCAGTTCTTC
D gene: TRBD2; clone size: -; V gene: TRBV4-2; J gene: TRBJ2-1; CDR3 protein: CASSQEIAGASYNEQFF; CDR3 DNA: TGTGCCAGCAGCCAAGAGATAGCGGGGGCTTCCTACAATGAGCAGTTCTTC
D gene: -; clone size: -; V gene: TRBV5-4; J gene: TRBJ2-7; CDR3 protein: CASSLAGSRLGEQYF; CDR3 DNA: TGTGCCAGCAGCTTGGCCGGCAGTCGTTTGGGGGAGCAGTACTTC
D gene: -; clone size: -; V gene: TRBV5-1; J gene: TRBJ1-1; CDR3 protein: CASSLVLSKGGMNTEAFF; CDR3 DNA: TGCGCCAGCAGCTTGGTCCTATCTAAGGGAGGGATGAACACTGAAGCTTTCTTT
D gene: -; clone size: -; V gene: TRBV6-5; J gene: TRBJ1-1; CDR3 protein: CASTQGGATEAFF; CDR3 DNA: TGTGCCAGCACCCAAGGGGGAGCGACTGAAGCTTTCTTT
D gene: -; clone size: -; V gene: TRBV12-3/TRBV12-4; J gene: TRBJ2-7; CDR3 protein: CASSRMTPREQYF; CDR3 DNA: TGTGCCAGCAGTCGTATGACCCCTCGGGAGCAGTACTTC
D gene: -; clone size: -; V gene: TRBV19; J gene: TRBJ2-3; CDR3 protein: CASSGWGAVDTQYF; CDR3 DNA: TGTGCCAGTAGTGGTTGGGGGGCCGTAGATACGCAGTATTTT
D gene: TRBD2; clone size: -; V gene: TRBV6-5; J gene: TRBJ2-3; CDR3 protein: CASSPGASGENTQYF; CDR3 DNA: TGTGCCAGCAGCCCCGGGGCTAGCGGGGAAAATACGCAGTATTTT
D gene: TRBD1; clone size: -; V gene: TRBV5-1; J gene: TRBJ1-4; CDR3 protein: CASSETGPNEKLFF; CDR3 DNA: TGCGCCAGCAGCGAGACAGGGCCTAATGAAAAACTGTTTTTT
D gene: -; clone size: -; V gene: TRBV3-1/TRBV3-2; J gene: TRBJ1-6; CDR3 protein: CASSPHTNSPLHF; CDR3 DNA: TGTGCCAGCAGCCCTCACACTAATTCACCCCTCCACTTT
D gene: -; clone size: -; V gene: TRBV9; J gene: TRBJ1-4; CDR3 protein: CASSGVAAQDNEKLFF; CDR3 DNA: TGTGCCAGCAGCGGGGTAGCGGCGCAGGATAATGAAAAACTGTTTTTT
D gene: TRBD1; clone size: -; V gene: TRBV7-8; J gene: TRBJ1-4; CDR3 protein: CASSSGTATNEKLFF; CDR3 DNA: TGTGCCAGCAGCTCTGGGACAGCAACTAATGAAAAACTGTTTTTT
D gene: TRBD1; clone size: -; V gene: TRBV2; J gene: TRBJ1-2; CDR3 protein: CASSDLLTGGNTF; CDR3 DNA: TGTGCCAGCAGTGACCTCCTGACAGGGGGCAACACCTTC
D gene: TRBD2; clone size: -; V gene: TRBV6-5; J gene: TRBJ2-3; CDR3 protein: CASSRAGGPTDTQYF; CDR3 DNA: TGTGCCAGCAGTAGAGCGGGGGGGCCTACAGATACGCAGTATTTT
D gene: -; clone size: -; V gene: TRBV19; J gene: TRBJ1-1; CDR3 protein: CASKDSYTEAFF; CDR3 DNA: TGTGCCAGTAAGGACAGCTACACTGAAGCTTTCTTT
D gene: TRBD1; clone size: -; V gene: TRBV2; J gene: TRBJ1-4; CDR3 protein: CASSRDRGKEKLFF; CDR3 DNA: TGTGCCAGCAGCCGGGACAGGGGGAAAGAAAAACTGTTTTTT
D gene: -; clone size: few; V gene: TRBV7-9; J gene: TRBJ1-2; CDR3 protein: CASSHPGGTYTF; CDR3 DNA: TGTGCCAGCAGCCACCCGGGGGGGACCTACACCTTC
D gene: -; clone size: -; V gene: TRBV7-8; J gene: TRBJ2-5; CDR3 protein: CASSPKETQYF; CDR3 DNA: TGTGCCAGCAGCCCAAAAGAGACCCAGTACTTC
D gene: -; clone size: -; V gene: TRBV7-2; J gene: TRBJ1-2; CDR3 protein: CASSLEGHRILGGYTF; CDR3 DNA: TGTGCCAGCAGCTTAGAGGGACACAGAATTCTAGGCGGCTACACCTTC
D gene: TRBD1; clone size: -; V gene: TRBV5-1; J gene: TRBJ1-1; CDR3 protein: CASSSQGQGGTEAFF; CDR3 DNA: TGCGCCAGCAGCTCCCAAGGACAGGGGGGGACTGAAGCTTTCTTT
D gene: TRBD1; clone size: once; V gene: TRBV12-3/TRBV12-4; J gene: TRBJ1-2; CDR3 protein: CASSGTGDYGYTF; CDR3 DNA: TGTGCCAGCAGTGGGACAGGAGACTATGGCTACACCTTC
D gene: TRBD2; clone size: -; V gene: TRBV4-3; J gene: TRBJ2-3; CDR3 protein: CASSPSLAGGPSTDTQYF; CDR3 DNA: TGCGCCAGCAGCCCGAGCCTAGCGGGGGGGCCGTCGACAGATACGCAGTATTTT
D gene: -; clone size: once; V gene: TRBV7-8; J gene: TRBJ2-7; CDR3 protein: CASSRSSVESSYEQYF; CDR3 DNA: TGTGCCAGCAGCCGATCTAGCGTCGAAAGCTCCTACGAGCAGTACTTC
D gene: -; clone size: once; V gene: TRBV5-4; J gene: TRBJ2-2; CDR3 protein: CASSLAGLPGELFF; CDR3 DNA: TGTGCCAGCAGCTTGGCGGGCCTTCCTGGGGAGCTGTTTTTT
D gene: TRBD1; clone size: -; V gene: TRBV3-1/TRBV3-2; J gene: TRBJ2-3; CDR3 protein: CASSQGGTGPDTQYF; CDR3 DNA: TGTGCCAGCAGCCAAGGCGGGACAGGGCCAGATACGCAGTATTTT
D gene: TRBD1; clone size: -; V gene: TRBV5-1; J gene: TRBJ1-1; CDR3 protein: CASSVASGTGGSEAFF; CDR3 DNA: TGCGCCAGCAGCGTCGCATCCGGGACAGGGGGGTCTGAAGCTTTCTTT
D gene: -; clone size: once; V gene: TRBV6-2/TRBV6-3; J gene: TRBJ1-2; CDR3 protein: CASSHRGQHGYTF; CDR3 DNA: TGTGCCAGCAGCCACAGAGGACAACATGGCTACACCTTC
D gene: TRBD1; clone size: -; V gene: TRBV12-3/TRBV12-4; J gene: TRBJ1-5; CDR3 protein: CASRRDSQRPQHF; CDR3 DNA: TGTGCCAGCAGGCGGGACAGTCAGCGGCCCCAGCATTTT